Listed below are T cell receptor beta chains from one sample, sequenced in a study of blood T cell repertoires in COVID-19. The data were produced by immunoSEQ multiplex PCR, yet TCRdb's version contains in-frame clones alone and is incomplete. This table holds tens of thousands of clones, 70% to 90% found once. The sequenced sample consisted of peripheral blood. All receptors come from a woman aged 60-70 years with acute or convalescent COVID-19. Both conserved end residues are part of each CDR3. D genes are given only for firm matches. Size values are once, few and many counts, or a class for expanded clones, and some rows have none.

len | d_gene | j_gene | v_gene | abundance | CDR3aa | CDR3nt
15 | NA | TRBJ2-5 | TRBV5-1 | NA | CASSSLSELGETQYF | TGCGCCAGCAGCTCCCTTAGTGAGCTCGGGGAGACCCAGTACTTC
14 | NA | TRBJ1-1 | TRBV29-1 | NA | CSVEVGGWDTEAFF | TGCAGCGTTGAGGTAGGGGGATGGGACACTGAAGCTTTCTTT
16 | TRBD2 | TRBJ2-2 | TRBV15 | NA | CATSGTSGGAHGELFF | TGTGCCACCAGCGGAACTAGCGGGGGGGCTCACGGGGAGCTGTTTTTT
13 | NA | TRBJ1-5 | TRBV7-8 | NA | CASSFALNQPQHF | TGTGCCAGCAGCTTCGCACTTAATCAGCCCCAGCATTTT
13 | TRBD1 | TRBJ1-6 | TRBV19 | once | CASSPGQGAPLHF | TGTGCCAGTAGTCCCGGACAGGGGGCACCCCTCCACTTT
17 | TRBD1 | TRBJ1-2 | TRBV18 | NA | CASSRNQGGSSNYGYTF | TGTGCCAGCTCAAGGAACCAGGGGGGATCTTCTAACTATGGCTACACCTTC
16 | NA | TRBJ2-2 | TRBV3-1/TRBV3-2 | NA | CASTLTRPTNTGELFF | TGTGCCAGCACCCTGACTAGGCCAACGAACACCGGGGAGCTGTTTTTT
12 | NA | TRBJ1-1 | TRBV12-3/TRBV12-4 | NA | CASRSTGTEAFF | TGTGCCAGCAGGAGCACAGGGACTGAAGCTTTCTTT
17 | NA | TRBJ2-2 | TRBV19 | NA | CASSPPPGRSSTGELFF | TGTGCCAGTAGCCCCCCCCCAGGGCGGAGCAGCACCGGGGAGCTGTTTTTT
16 | TRBD2 | TRBJ2-3 | TRBV7-6 | NA | CASTFGMGGSSDTQYF | TGTGCCAGCACCTTCGGGATGGGGGGGAGTTCAGATACGCAGTATTTT
14 | NA | TRBJ1-6 | TRBV5-1 | NA | CASSAGRGDSPLHF | TGCGCCAGCAGCGCGGGGAGGGGGGATTCACCCCTCCACTTT
13 | NA | TRBJ1-4 | TRBV6-5 | NA | CASSFGGSGKLFF | TGTGCCAGCAGCTTCGGGGGTTCAGGAAAACTGTTTTTT
15 | TRBD2 | TRBJ2-5 | TRBV2 | NA | CASGSTGGRPETQYF | TGTGCCAGCGGCTCTACGGGGGGGCGACCGGAGACCCAGTACTTC
14 | NA | TRBJ1-2 | TRBV4-1 | NA | CASSQDDAFYGYTF | TGCGCCAGCAGCCAAGATGATGCGTTCTATGGCTACACCTTC
14 | NA | TRBJ2-5 | TRBV12-5 | NA | CASGLGQPQETQYF | TGTGCTAGTGGTCTCGGACAACCTCAAGAGACCCAGTACTTC
13 | TRBD1 | TRBJ1-1 | TRBV30 | NA | CAWADRGLTEAFF | TGTGCCTGGGCGGACAGGGGGCTCACTGAAGCTTTCTTT
17 | TRBD2 | TRBJ2-2 | TRBV3-1/TRBV3-2 | NA | CASKTLAGGYNTGELFF | TGTGCCAGCAAGACCTTAGCGGGGGGGTATAACACCGGGGAGCTGTTTTTT
13 | NA | TRBJ1-5 | TRBV19 | few | CASIGRGNQPQHF | TGTGCCAGTATCGGGCGGGGCAATCAGCCCCAGCATTTT
16 | NA | TRBJ2-5 | TRBV1 | few | CTSSPGLAGEGETQYF | TGCACCAGCAGCCCCGGACTAGCGGGAGAGGGAGAGACCCAGTACTTC
16 | TRBD1 | TRBJ2-5 | TRBV5-1 | NA | CASSLKIVDRGETQYF | TGCGCCAGCAGCTTGAAAATAGTCGACAGGGGTGAGACCCAGTACTTC
15 | TRBD2 | TRBJ2-7 | TRBV7-9 | NA | CASSSGLAGQYEQYF | TGTGCCAGCAGCTCCGGACTAGCGGGACAATACGAGCAGTACTTC
13 | NA | TRBJ1-4 | TRBV7-8 | NA | CASSSLRGEKLFF | TGTGCCAGCAGCTCCCTTAGGGGTGAAAAACTGTTTTTT
18 | NA | TRBJ2-1 | TRBV19 | NA | CASSTPPRRRGTYNEQFF | TGTGCCAGTAGTACCCCCCCTCGACGGCGGGGGACATACAATGAGCAGTTCTTC
14 | TRBD2 | TRBJ2-1 | TRBV18 | NA | CASSPSGGAHEQFF | TGTGCCAGCTCACCTAGCGGGGGGGCCCATGAGCAGTTCTTC
16 | NA | TRBJ1-2 | TRBV11-2 | NA | CASSPYGRESNRGYTF | TGTGCCAGCAGCCCTTACGGCAGGGAATCGAACCGCGGCTACACCTTC
15 | TRBD2 | TRBJ2-1 | TRBV24-1 | NA | CATSASSGGLDEQFF | TGTGCCACCAGTGCGTCTAGCGGGGGTTTAGATGAGCAGTTCTTC
16 | TRBD2 | TRBJ2-1 | TRBV5-1 | few | CASSQERLAYYNEQFF | TGCGCCAGCAGCCAAGAGAGACTAGCGTATTACAATGAGCAGTTCTTC
16 | TRBD1 | TRBJ2-5 | TRBV5-1 | NA | CASSPGQGIGQETQYF | TGCGCCAGCAGCCCCGGACAGGGAATAGGCCAAGAGACCCAGTACTTC
14 | NA | TRBJ2-3 | TRBV1 | NA | CTSSPPTSTDTQYF | TGCACCAGCAGCCCGCCAACTAGTACAGATACGCAGTATTTT
14 | NA | TRBJ2-7 | TRBV7-2 | NA | CASSFGTSAYEQYF | TGTGCCAGCAGCTTCGGGACATCCGCCTACGAGCAGTACTTC
16 | TRBD1 | TRBJ1-5 | TRBV9 | NA | CASSLRRDRECQPQHF | TGTGCCAGCAGTCTGCGACGGGACAGGGAGTGTCAGCCCCAGCATTTT
15 | NA | TRBJ2-7 | TRBV5-5 | NA | CASSLVRQAIYEQYF | TGTGCCAGCAGCTTGGTTCGGCAGGCTATCTACGAGCAGTACTTC